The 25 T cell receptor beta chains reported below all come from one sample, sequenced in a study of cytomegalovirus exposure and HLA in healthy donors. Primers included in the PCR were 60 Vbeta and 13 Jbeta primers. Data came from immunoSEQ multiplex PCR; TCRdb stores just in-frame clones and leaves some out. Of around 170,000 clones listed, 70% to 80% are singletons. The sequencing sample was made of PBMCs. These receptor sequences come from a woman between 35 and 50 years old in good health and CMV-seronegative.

CDR3 in amino acids: CASSPRTSGGLYNEQFF. For the CDR3, the DNA is TGTGCCAGCAGCCCGAGGACTAGCGGGGGGTTGTACAATGAGCAGTTCTTC. The rearrangement joins TRBV5-4 to TRBJ2-1; TRBD2 matches at 14 bases. The trim removed 4 bases at V and 4 bases at J, leaving 7 bases unmatched. The CDR3 is 17 amino acids. Looked up from germline, CDR1 is SGHNT and CDR2 is YYREEE (reference sequence). The full variable domain, rest sourced from reference TRBV5-4 and TRBJ2-1, is ETGVTQSPTHLIKTRGQQVTLRCSSQSGHNTVSWYQQALGQGPQFIFQYYREEENGRGNFPPRFSGLQFPNYSSELNVNALELDDSALYLCASSPRTSGGLYNEQFFGPGTRLTVL.

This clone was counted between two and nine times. The CDR3 here is CASSYRDRVNTEAFF. The CDR3 region has the DNA TGTGCCAGCAGTTACCGGGACAGGGTGAACACTGAAGCTTTCTTT. This sequence joins TRBV6-5 and TRBJ1-1; the match to TRBD1 covers 9 bases. This CDR3 is built from 15 residues. V trimming: 2 bases; J trimming: 0 bases; junction bases outside the gene matches: 1. Germline CDR1 and CDR2: MNHEY and SVGAGI.

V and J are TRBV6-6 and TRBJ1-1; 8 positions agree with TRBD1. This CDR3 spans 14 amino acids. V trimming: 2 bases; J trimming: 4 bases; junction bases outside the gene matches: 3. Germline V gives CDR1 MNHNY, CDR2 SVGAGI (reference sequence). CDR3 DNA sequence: TGTGCCAGCAGTTACGACAGGGGTGGCACTGAAGCTTTCTTT. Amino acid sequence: CASSYDRGGTEAFF.

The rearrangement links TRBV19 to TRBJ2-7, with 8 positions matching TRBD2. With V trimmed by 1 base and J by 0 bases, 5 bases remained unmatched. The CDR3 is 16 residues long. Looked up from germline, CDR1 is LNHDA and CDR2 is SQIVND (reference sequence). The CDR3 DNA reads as TGTGCCAGTAGTATAGGTGGTAGCGGGACCTCCTACGAGCAGTACTTC. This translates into CASSIGGSGTSYEQYF.

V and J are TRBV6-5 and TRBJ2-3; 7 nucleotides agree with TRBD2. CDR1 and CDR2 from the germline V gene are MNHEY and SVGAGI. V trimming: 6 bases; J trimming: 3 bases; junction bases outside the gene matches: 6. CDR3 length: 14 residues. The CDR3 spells CASSSGTKTDTQYF. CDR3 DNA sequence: TGTGCCAGCAGCTCCGGGACTAAGACAGATACGCAGTATTTT.

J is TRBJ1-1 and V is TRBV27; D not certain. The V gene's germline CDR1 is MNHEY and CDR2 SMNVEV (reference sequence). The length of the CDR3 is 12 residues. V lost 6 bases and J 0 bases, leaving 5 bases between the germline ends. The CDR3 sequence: CASRTLNTEAFF. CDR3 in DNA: TGTGCCAGCAGAACTCTGAACACTGAAGCTTTCTTT.

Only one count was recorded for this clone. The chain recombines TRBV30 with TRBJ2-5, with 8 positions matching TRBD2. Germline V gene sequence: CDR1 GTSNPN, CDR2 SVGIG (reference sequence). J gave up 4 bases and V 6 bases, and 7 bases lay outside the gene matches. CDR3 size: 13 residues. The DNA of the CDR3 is TGTGCCTGCCCCGGGACTAGGAGAGAGACCCAGTACTTC. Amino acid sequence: CACPGTRRETQYF.

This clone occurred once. The CDR3 protein is CASSLGFRGNHGEQFF. In DNA, the CDR3 is TGCGCCAGCAGCTTGGGTTTTCGGGGGAATCACGGTGAGCAGTTCTTC. This chain connects TRBV5-1 to TRBJ2-1, with a weak D call TRBD2 (6 bases). Trimming removed 0 bases at V and 9 bases at J, with 19 bases between. The CDR3 is 16 residues long. Germline CDR1 and CDR2: SGHRS and YFSETQ.

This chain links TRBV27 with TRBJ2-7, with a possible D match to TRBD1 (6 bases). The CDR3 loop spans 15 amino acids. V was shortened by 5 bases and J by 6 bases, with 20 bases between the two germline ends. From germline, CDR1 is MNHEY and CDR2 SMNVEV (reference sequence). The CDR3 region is CASSRARVQGGEQYF. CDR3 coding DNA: TGTGCCAGCAGTCGCGCCAGAGTACAGGGTGGCGAGCAGTACTTC.

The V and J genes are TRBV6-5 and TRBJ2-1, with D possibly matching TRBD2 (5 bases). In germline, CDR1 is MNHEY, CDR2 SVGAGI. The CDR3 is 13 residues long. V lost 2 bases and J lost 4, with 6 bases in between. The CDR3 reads CASSYPGYNEQFF. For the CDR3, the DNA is TGTGCCAGCAGTTACCCGGGGTACAATGAGCAGTTCTTC.

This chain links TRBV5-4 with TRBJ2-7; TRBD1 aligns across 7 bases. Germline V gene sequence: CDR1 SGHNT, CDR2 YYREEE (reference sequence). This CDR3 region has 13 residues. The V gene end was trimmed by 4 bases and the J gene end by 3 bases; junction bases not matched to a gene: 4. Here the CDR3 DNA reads TGTGCCAGCAGCGGGACAGATGACTACGAGCAGTACTTC. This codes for CASSGTDDYEQYF.

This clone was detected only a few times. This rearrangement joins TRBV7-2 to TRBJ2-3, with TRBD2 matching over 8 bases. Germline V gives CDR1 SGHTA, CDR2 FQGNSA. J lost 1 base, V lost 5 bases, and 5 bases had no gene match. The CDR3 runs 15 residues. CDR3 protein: CASSPVSGGTDTQYF. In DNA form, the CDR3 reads TGTGCCAGCAGCCCAGTTAGCGGGGGCACAGATACGCAGTATTTT.

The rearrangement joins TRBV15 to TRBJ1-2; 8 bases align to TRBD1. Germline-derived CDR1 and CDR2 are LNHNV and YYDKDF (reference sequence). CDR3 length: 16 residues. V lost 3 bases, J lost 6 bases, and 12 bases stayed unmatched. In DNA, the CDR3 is TGTGCCACCAGCAGTGATGGGGCAGACAGGGGAGATGGCTACACCTTC. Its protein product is CATSSDGADRGDGYTF. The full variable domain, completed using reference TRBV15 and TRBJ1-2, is DAMVIQNPRYQVTQFGKPVTLSCSQTLNHNVMYWYQQKSSQAPKLLFHYYDKDFNNEADTPDNFQSRRPNTSFCFLDIRSPGLGDTAMYLCATSSDGADRGDGYTFGSGTRLTVV.

The CDR3 protein is CASSTGNTIYF. CDR3 nucleotide sequence: TGCGCCAGCAGTACTGGAAACACCATATATTTT. The J gene is TRBJ1-3, the V gene TRBV4-1; D gene uncertain. Germline loops: CDR1 MGHRA, CDR2 YSYEKL. V was clipped by 6 bases and J by 2 bases, with 2 bases between them. This CDR3 comprises 11 residues.

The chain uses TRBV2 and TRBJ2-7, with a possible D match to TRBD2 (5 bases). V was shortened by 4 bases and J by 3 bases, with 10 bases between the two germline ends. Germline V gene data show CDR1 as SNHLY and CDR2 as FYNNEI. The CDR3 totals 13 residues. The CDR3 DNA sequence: TGTGCCAGCAGTGTACCGGGGAACTACGAGCAGTACTTC. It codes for CASSVPGNYEQYF.

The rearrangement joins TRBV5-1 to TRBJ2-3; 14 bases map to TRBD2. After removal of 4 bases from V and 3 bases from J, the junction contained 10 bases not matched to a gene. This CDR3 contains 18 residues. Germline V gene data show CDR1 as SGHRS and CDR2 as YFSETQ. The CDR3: CASSPISGTSGRTDTQYF. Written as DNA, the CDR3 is TGCGCCAGCAGCCCCATCTCCGGGACTAGCGGGAGAACAGATACGCAGTATTTT.

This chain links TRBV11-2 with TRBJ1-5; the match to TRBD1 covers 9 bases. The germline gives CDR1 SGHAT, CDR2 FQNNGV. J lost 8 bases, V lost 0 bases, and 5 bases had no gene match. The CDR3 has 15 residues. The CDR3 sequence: CASSLDGDREKPQHF. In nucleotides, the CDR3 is TGTGCCAGCAGCTTAGATGGGGACAGGGAAAAGCCCCAGCATTTT.

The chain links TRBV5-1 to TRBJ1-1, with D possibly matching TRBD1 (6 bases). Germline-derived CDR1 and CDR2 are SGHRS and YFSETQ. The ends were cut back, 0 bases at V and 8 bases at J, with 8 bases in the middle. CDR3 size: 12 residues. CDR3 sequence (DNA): TGCGCCAGCAGCTTGGTCGGGACAGAAGCTTTCTTT. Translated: CASSLVGTEAFF.

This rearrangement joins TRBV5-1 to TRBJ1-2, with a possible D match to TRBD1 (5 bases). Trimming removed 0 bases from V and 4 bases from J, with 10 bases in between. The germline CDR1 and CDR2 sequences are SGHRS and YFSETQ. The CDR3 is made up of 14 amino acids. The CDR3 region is CASSLAQGIYGYTF. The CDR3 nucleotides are TGCGCCAGCAGCTTGGCCCAGGGCATCTATGGCTACACCTTC. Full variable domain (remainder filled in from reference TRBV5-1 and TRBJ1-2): KAGVTQTPRYLIKTRGQQVTLSCSPISGHRSVSWYQQTPGQGLQFLFEYFSETQRNKGNFPGRFSGRQFSNSRSEMNVSTLELGDSALYLCASSLAQGIYGYTFGSGTRLTVV.

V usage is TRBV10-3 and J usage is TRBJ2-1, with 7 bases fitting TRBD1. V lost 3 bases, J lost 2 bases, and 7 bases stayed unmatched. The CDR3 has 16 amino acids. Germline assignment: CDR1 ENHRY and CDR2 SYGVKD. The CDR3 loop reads CAISDYPGQTYNEQFF. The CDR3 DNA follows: TGTGCCATCAGTGATTACCCGGGACAGACCTACAATGAGCAGTTCTTC.

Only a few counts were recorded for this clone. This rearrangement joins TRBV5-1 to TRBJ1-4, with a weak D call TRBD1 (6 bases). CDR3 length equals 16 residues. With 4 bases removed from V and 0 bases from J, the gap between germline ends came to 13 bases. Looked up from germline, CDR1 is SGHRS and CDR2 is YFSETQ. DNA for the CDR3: TGCGCCAGCAGCGTATACCAGGGGACAACTAATGAAAAACTGTTTTTT. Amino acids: CASSVYQGTTNEKLFF.

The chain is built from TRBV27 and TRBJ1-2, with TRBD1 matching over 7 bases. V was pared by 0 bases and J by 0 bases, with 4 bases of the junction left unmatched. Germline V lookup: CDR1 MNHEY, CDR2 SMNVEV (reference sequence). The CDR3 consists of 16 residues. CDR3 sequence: CASSLSVGGPNYGYTF. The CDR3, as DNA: TGTGCCAGCAGTTTATCGGTAGGGGGCCCTAACTATGGCTACACCTTC.

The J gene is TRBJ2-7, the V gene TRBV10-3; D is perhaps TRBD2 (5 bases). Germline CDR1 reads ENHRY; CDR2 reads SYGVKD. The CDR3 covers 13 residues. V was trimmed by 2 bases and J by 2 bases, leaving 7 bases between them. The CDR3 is CAISETRAYEQYF. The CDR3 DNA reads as TGTGCCATCAGTGAGACGCGGGCCTACGAGCAGTACTTC.

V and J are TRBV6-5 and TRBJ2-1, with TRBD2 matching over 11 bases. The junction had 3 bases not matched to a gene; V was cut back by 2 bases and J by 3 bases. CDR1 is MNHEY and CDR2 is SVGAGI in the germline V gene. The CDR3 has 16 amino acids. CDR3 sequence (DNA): TGTGCCAGCAGTTACCTGACTAGCGGGAACTACAATGAGCAGTTCTTC. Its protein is CASSYLTSGNYNEQFF.

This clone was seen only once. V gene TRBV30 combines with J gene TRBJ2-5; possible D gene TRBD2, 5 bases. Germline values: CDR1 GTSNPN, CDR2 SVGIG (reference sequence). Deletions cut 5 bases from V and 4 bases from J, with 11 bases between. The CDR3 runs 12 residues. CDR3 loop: CAWGGLGETQYF. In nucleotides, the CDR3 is TGTGCCTGGGGAGGACTCGGAGAGACCCAGTACTTC.